Described below is a single T cell receptor beta chain sequence and its context. It has no known antigen specificity. No base quality information exists; no much larger clone differs at one position. This specimen includes other DNA sequences encoding the same CDR3. The CDR3 has 14 amino acids, counting the end cysteine and phenylalanine. Only CDR3 DNA remains: 42 bases, in frame from the first base. Trimming costs V 0 bases and J 5 bases, and their ends lie 9 bases apart. For CDR1 and CDR2, the germline V gene lists SGDLS and YYNGEE. The data stem from a study of Tregs in tolerant kidney transplant recipients (dated by TCRdb to the late 2010s). Study-wide context: The study used TCRbeta sequencing to identify donor-specific regulatory T cells before combined kidney and bone marrow transplantation, then tracked those cells after transplant. TCRbeta repertoire sequencing was used in 3 healthy controls to compare several methods for expanding Tregs specific for an allogeneic donor. The paper's findings and limits, for the study overall: Biological reproducibility was not directly addressed, though technical replication error appeared minimal. Because the study included only a small number of patients, the results must be confirmed in larger populations and under other immunosuppression protocols. The most biologically relevant and donor-specific TCRbeta repertoire appeared to be identified by expanding Tregs with activated donor B cells.

Unstimulated Tregs (CD4+CD25+CD127-), CD4+ non-Tregs (CD4+CD25-), CD4 and CD8 cells were FACS-sorted from thawed PBMCs. Healthy control blood came either as purchased buffy coats or from healthy volunteers. Healthy control blood was processed to PBMCs with a Ficoll density gradient and then cryopreserved, whereas patient PBMCs were collected both before and after transplant. For TCRbeta CDR3 sequencing, genomic DNA was extracted from sorted cells using the QIAGEN DNeasy Blood and Tissue Kit. High-throughput TCRbeta CDR3 sequencing was carried out commercially through immunoSEQ, with PCR amplification with bias correction and internal controls included. The paper's data handling went like this. Unique productive TCRbeta sequences were defined by CDR3 nucleotide sequence where primers matched, otherwise by CDR3 amino acid sequence with Vbeta and Jbeta genes. To correct sorting error, sequences shared between sorted populations at a frequency ratio of 2:1 or less were removed; the rest were assigned to the higher population. A sequence was defined as donor-reactive if the sequence was expanded at least 5-fold in CFSE-low cells compared with unstimulated cells and had a frequency of at least 0.01% in CFSE-low cells. Jensen-Shannon divergence calculated on the top 100 TCRbeta sequences ranked by frequency was used to measure repertoire divergence. When a sample had multiple sequencing runs, each run was corrected for sorting error separately and the runs were then pooled. This is the immuneACCESS table as TCRdb keeps it, with only in-frame sequences that have V and J called. A part of the clones is gone; compared with another copy, unresolved V genes explain less than half, and the rest is unexplained. V and J calls and clone size are those listed in that table; D and trimming were worked out from the DNA. The sample yields some 88,000 clones; more than 90% were counted once. The top ten clonotypes cover 4.5% to 5% of the sample.

The clonotype originates from a human donor in good health. The sample comprised CD8+ T cells from blood. The sequence links TRBV9 to TRBJ2-1; TRBD2 is possibly the D segment (6 matching bases). CDR3 reads: CASSVERADNEQFF. In nucleotides, the sequence is TGTGCCAGCAGCGTAGAGCGGGCCGACAATGAGCAGTTCTTC.